What follows are 17 T cell receptor beta chains derived from one specimen sequenced in a study of blood T cell repertoires in COVID-19. Assay: immunoSEQ multiplex PCR; the TCRdb copy retains only in-frame clones and omits some. The table shows about 340,000 clones, with around 90% occurring only once. The sequenced sample was peripheral blood. The source of these receptors is a woman in her late teens or twenties who had recovered from COVID-19.

The chain combines TRBV7-2 with TRBJ2-1; 10 nucleotides align to TRBD2. Germline V gene lookup returns CDR1 SGHTA and CDR2 FQGNSA. V gave up 0 bases and J gave up 5 bases; unmatched junction bases: 4. This CDR3 is built from 16 residues. The CDR3 sequence: CASSLAPSGSHNEQFF. DNA of the CDR3: TGTGCCAGCAGCTTAGCACCTAGCGGGAGCCACAATGAGCAGTTCTTC.

The gene calls are TRBV15 and TRBJ2-7; the D is unclear. The CDR3 runs 14 residues. Germline loops: CDR1 LNHNV, CDR2 YYDKDF (reference sequence). V lost 3 bases, J lost 3 bases, and 12 bases lay in between. Here the CDR3 reads CATSSIRYLYEQYV. DNA of the CDR3: TGTGCCACCAGCAGTATCAGATATCTCTACGAGCAGTACGTC.

The J gene is TRBJ1-3, the V gene TRBV7-2, with a weak D call TRBD1 (6 bases). CDR3 size: 16 residues. Germline V CDR1 and CDR2: SGHTA, FQGNSA. V lost 5 bases, J lost 1 base, and 15 bases lay in between. The chain's CDR3 is CASSPRIRGSGNTIYF. CDR3 in DNA: TGTGCCAGCAGCCCCCGGATCAGGGGATCTGGAAACACCATATATTTT.

Note on this clone: Distinct nucleotide sequences in the sample also encode this CDR3. This rearrangement joins TRBV27 to TRBJ1-2; D not certain. CDR1 and CDR2 (germline): MNHEY, SMNVEV (reference sequence). The V end was cut by 2 bases, the J end by 0 bases, with 4 bases between. The CDR3 sequence is 13 residues long. CDR3 sequence reads: CASSLAANYGYTF. CDR3 nucleotides: TGTGCCAGCAGTTTAGCAGCTAACTATGGCTACACCTTC.

The rearrangement joins TRBV2 to TRBJ2-3, with 11 bases lining up with TRBD1. This CDR3 has 18 residues. Germline assignment: CDR1 SNHLY and CDR2 FYNNEI. V was pared by 2 bases and J by 1 base, with 8 bases of the junction left unmatched. The CDR3 DNA reads as TGTGCCAGCAGTGAATGGGGGACAGGGGGTAAGGGCACAGATACGCAGTATTTT. It encodes CASSEWGTGGKGTDTQYF.

This clone was recorded once. The rearrangement links TRBV9 to TRBJ2-2; D is unclear. V lost 3 bases to trimming and J lost 5 bases, with 8 bases between them. The germline V gene encodes CDR1 SGDLS and CDR2 YYNGEE. The CDR3 extends over 13 amino acids. CDR3 residues: CASSGTPTGELFF. In DNA form, the CDR3 reads TGTGCCAGCAGCGGCACTCCGACCGGGGAGCTGTTTTTT.

Written as DNA, the CDR3 is TGTGCCAGCAGCGAGGGACTAGCGTTTGCCGAGCAGTACGTC. Its protein product is CASSEGLAFAEQYV. The chain couples TRBV11-2 to TRBJ2-7; 10 bases are a match to TRBD2. The trim removed 5 bases at V and 6 bases at J, leaving 7 bases unmatched. The germline CDR1 and CDR2 sequences are SGHAT and FQNNGV. The CDR3 length is 14 residues.

The rearrangement links TRBV4-3 to TRBJ1-2; D uncertain. Germline V gives CDR1 LGHNA, CDR2 YSLEER. V was clipped by 3 bases and J by 0 bases, with 11 bases between them. The CDR3 totals 15 residues. The CDR3 bases are TGCGCCAGCAGCCATGCTGACACTGCTAACTATGGCTACACCTTC. This translates into CASSHADTANYGYTF.

The rearrangement links TRBV5-6 to TRBJ1-1; D gene unclear. CDR3 length equals 14 residues. Germline CDR1 and CDR2: SGHDT and YYEEEE. Trimming took off 2 bases at V and 0 bases at J, with 8 bases between the two ends. CDR3: CASSFGFMNTEAFF. The CDR3 DNA reads TGTGCCAGCAGCTTCGGGTTCATGAACACTGAAGCTTTCTTT.

A single count supports this clone. The gene calls are TRBV7-2 and TRBJ1-2; D gene uncertain. CDR3 length: 12 amino acids. Germline CDR1 and CDR2: SGHTA and FQGNSA. V dropped 4 bases and J dropped 1 base, with 4 bases sitting between them. The CDR3 spells CASSSNNYGYTF. CDR3 DNA: TGTGCCAGCAGCTCTAATAACTATGGCTACACCTTC.

The chain combines TRBV28 with TRBJ2-5, with TRBD1 matching over 7 bases. The CDR3 has 13 amino acids. In germline, CDR1 is MDHEN, CDR2 SYDVKM. Losses at the gene ends were 5 bases for V and 4 bases for J; bases not matched to a gene: 4. CDR3 sequence reads: CASSDRARETQYF. The CDR3 DNA reads as TGTGCCAGCAGTGACAGGGCCCGAGAGACCCAGTACTTC.

The chain has TRBV6-5 and TRBJ1-6; a possible D gene is TRBD1 (5 bases). Germline assignment: CDR1 MNHEY and CDR2 SVGAGI. V lost 5 bases and J lost 8, with 13 bases in between. The CDR3 loop spans 14 amino acids. The CDR3 DNA is TGTGCCAGCAGTCTCCAGGGAGGCCATTCACCCCTCCACTTT. Encoded protein: CASSLQGGHSPLHF.

The chain couples TRBV10-1 to TRBJ2-3; tentative D call: TRBD1 (6 bases). V lost 4 bases to trimming and J lost 1 base, with 12 bases between them. Germline V gene sequence: CDR1 WNHNN, CDR2 SYGVQD (reference sequence). The CDR3 is made up of 15 amino acids. CDR3 sequence reads: CASSGGPPGTDTQYF. CDR3 sequence (DNA): TGCGCCAGCAGTGGGGGGCCTCCGGGCACAGATACGCAGTATTTT.

The chain joins TRBV7-6 to TRBJ2-3, with 8 bases identical to TRBD1. Germline CDR1 and CDR2: SGHVS and FNYEAQ. This CDR3 is built from 15 residues. With 1 base clipped from V and 5 bases from J, the junction kept 5 bases outside the gene matches. DNA of the CDR3: TGTGCCAGCAGCTTAGTTCAGGGGGCACAAGATACGCAGTATTTT. Translation gives CASSLVQGAQDTQYF.

V is TRBV4-1 and J is TRBJ1-2; D may be TRBD1 (6 bases). The V gene's germline CDR1 is MGHRA and CDR2 YSYEKL. The CDR3 runs to 15 residues. Trimming removed 2 bases at V and 7 bases at J, with 17 bases between. This CDR3 is CASSQSRRGHVGYTF. In DNA form, the CDR3 reads TGCGCCAGCAGCCAATCGAGGCGGGGGCACGTTGGCTACACCTTC.

This clone turned up a few times. The gene calls are TRBV9 and TRBJ1-2; the match to TRBD1 covers 7 bases. Germline values: CDR1 SGDLS, CDR2 YYNGEE. CDR3 size: 14 residues. V lost 3 bases and J lost 7; bases outside the gene matches: 9. CDR3 sequence: CASSAEGGAFGYTF. The CDR3 DNA is TGTGCCAGCAGCGCGGAAGGGGGCGCATTTGGCTACACCTTC.

This chain links TRBV18 with TRBJ1-2; D unclear. Trimming pared 2 bases from V and 9 bases from J, leaving 13 bases between. Germline V gives CDR1 KGHSH, CDR2 LQKENI. This CDR3 has 13 residues. CDR3 residues: CASSPDRPRSYTF. The CDR3 nucleotides are TGTGCCAGCTCACCAGACCGACCGAGGAGCTACACCTTC.